This T cell receptor (beta chain) was retrieved from a study of blood T cell repertoires in COVID-19. Germline V gene sequence: CDR1 MNHEY, CDR2 SVGEGT. V was cut by 2 bases and J by 0 bases, with 5 bases left in between. The CDR3 loop spans 14 amino acids. Here immunoSEQ multiplex PCR was the method, and the copy in TCRdb shows in-frame clones only, minus some. The sample contains some 70,000 clones, about nine tenths of which appear only once. This sequence originates from a man aged 30 to 45 with acute or convalescent COVID-19. The chain employs TRBV6-2 or TRBV6-3 and TRBJ1-5, with no clear D. The source material was peripheral blood. The CDR3 DNA is TGTGCCAGCAGTTACCTTAATAGCAATCAGCCCCAGCATTTT. It translates to CASSYLNSNQPQHF.